The sample holds a few counts of the clone carrying this T cell receptor beta chain. Its specificity is unknown. The CDR3 sequence is 15 residues long. Germline loops: CDR1 SGHTS, CDR2 YDEGEE. Deletions cut 3 bases from V and 0 bases from J, with 12 bases between. The data belong to a study of T cell repertoires in cytomegalovirus infection. For the study at large: Through public TCR beta signatures, both CMV infection and matching HLA type were indicated. Study-wide points: Clonotypes of TCR beta that were HLA-C-restricted and CMV-specific dominated the ex vivo response. The cumulative frequency of public TCR beta families distinguished individuals who carried CMV together with the relevant HLA.

TCRdb independently ran MiXCR on the reads; one entry per CDR3 protein. The table includes about 440,000 distinct CDR3 sequences, 25% to 40% detected once. The chain carries TRBV5-8 and TRBJ1-2; a possible D gene is TRBD1 (5 bases). Specimen: PBMCs. The TCR was taken from a human donor in good health (CMV status not recorded). Some clones in this sample may be carry-over from other donors' samples. The CDR3 reads CASSSGTAPNYGYTF. The CDR3 DNA follows: TGTGCCAGCAGCTCAGGGACCGCACCTAACTATGGCTACACCTTC.